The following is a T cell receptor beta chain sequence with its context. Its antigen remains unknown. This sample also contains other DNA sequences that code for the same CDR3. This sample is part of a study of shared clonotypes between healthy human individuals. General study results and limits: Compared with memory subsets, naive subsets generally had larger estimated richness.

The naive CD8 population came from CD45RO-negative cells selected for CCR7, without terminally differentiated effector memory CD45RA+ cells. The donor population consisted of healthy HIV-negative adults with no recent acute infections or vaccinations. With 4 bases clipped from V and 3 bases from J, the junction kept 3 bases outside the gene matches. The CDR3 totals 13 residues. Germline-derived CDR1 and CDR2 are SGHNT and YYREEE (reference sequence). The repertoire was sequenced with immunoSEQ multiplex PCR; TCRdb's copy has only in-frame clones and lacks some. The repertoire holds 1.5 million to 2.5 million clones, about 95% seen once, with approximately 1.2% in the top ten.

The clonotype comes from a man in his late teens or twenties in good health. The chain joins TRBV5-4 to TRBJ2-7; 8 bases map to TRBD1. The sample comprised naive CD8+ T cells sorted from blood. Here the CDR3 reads CASSATGGYEQYF. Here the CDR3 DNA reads TGTGCCAGCAGCGCCACAGGGGGCTACGAGCAGTACTTC.